A single sample is the source of the 10 T cell receptor beta chains below, sequenced in a study of shared clonotypes between healthy human individuals. Some clones are missing from TCRdb's copy, which holds only in-frame ones; the method was immunoSEQ multiplex PCR. The sample lists 1,400,000 or so clones, 98% to 99% seen once, with about 0.34% in the top ten. The sequencing input was naive CD4+ T cells sorted from blood. Subset here: CD45RA+ positively selected. These receptors were obtained from a man in his thirties or forties in good health.

This rearrangement joins TRBV19 to TRBJ2-7; 15 positions agree with TRBD2. V trimming: 4 bases; J trimming: 3 bases; junction bases outside the gene matches: 4. The CDR3 runs 16 residues. Germline V lookup: CDR1 LNHDA, CDR2 SQIVND (reference sequence). The CDR3 DNA follows: TGTGCCAGTAGTACGGGACTAGCGGGAGGTCTCTACGAGCAGTACTTC. Residues: CASSTGLAGGLYEQYF.

The chain combines TRBV19 with TRBJ1-5; D is unclear. V was shortened by 5 bases and J by 4 bases, with 12 bases between the two germline ends. CDR1 and CDR2 from the germline V gene are LNHDA and SQIVND (reference sequence). The CDR3 consists of 14 residues. CDR3 bases: TGTGCCAGTAGTGTCAGTGGGAGGAATCAGCCCCAGCATTTT. Amino acid sequence: CASSVSGRNQPQHF.

J is TRBJ2-2 and V is TRBV5-6, with 9 bases identical to TRBD1. This CDR3 has 16 amino acids. Germline CDR1 SGHDT, CDR2 YYEEEE. The junction had 6 bases not matched to a gene; V was cut back by 4 bases and J by 2 bases. Here the CDR3 DNA reads TGTGCCAGCAGCGGGAGGGACAGGGTTAACACCGGGGAGCTGTTTTTT. This gives the protein CASSGRDRVNTGELFF.

The CDR3 region has the DNA TGTGCCAGCAGCGTAGGAAATTCCAGGGTTGGAGAGACCCAGTACTTC. Amino acids: CASSVGNSRVGETQYF. This chain joins TRBV9 and TRBJ2-5, with a tentative D call TRBD1 (5 bases). With 0 bases removed from V and 4 bases from J, the gap between germline ends came to 16 bases. Germline CDR1 reads SGDLS; CDR2 reads YYNGEE. The CDR3 length is 16 residues.

This clone was picked up one time. The rearrangement links TRBV29-1 to TRBJ2-1; TRBD2 matches 7 bases. Looked up from germline, CDR1 is SQVTM and CDR2 is ANQGSEA. Trimming at V came to 4 bases and at J to 4 bases, leaving 10 bases not matched to a gene. This CDR3 has 15 residues. The CDR3 DNA reads as TGCAGCGTTGGTAATCCTAGCGGAGCTTACAATGAGCAGTTCTTC. Translating gives CSVGNPSGAYNEQFF.

The V call is TRBV5-1, the J call TRBJ2-7; 7 nucleotides align to TRBD1. Germline trimming cut 0 bases from V and 6 bases from J; bases unmatched to any gene: 6. The CDR3 runs to 14 residues. Germline-derived CDR1 and CDR2 are SGHRS and YFSETQ. The CDR3 sequence is CASSLVEGAGEQYF. The CDR3 nucleotides are TGCGCCAGCAGCTTGGTCGAGGGGGCAGGCGAGCAGTACTTC.

The gene calls are TRBV19 and TRBJ2-7; 7 bases line up with TRBD1. Germline CDR1 is LNHDA and CDR2 is SQIVND (reference sequence). The trim removed 3 bases at V and 5 bases at J, leaving 7 bases unmatched. The length of the CDR3 is 14 residues. The CDR3 region is CASSITGDSHEQYF. CDR3 coding DNA: TGTGCCAGTAGTATTACAGGGGATTCCCACGAGCAGTACTTC.

The chain has TRBV19 and TRBJ2-1, with unresolved D. Per germline, CDR1 LNHDA and CDR2 SQIVND (reference sequence). The CDR3 contains 11 residues. Trimming pared 6 bases from V and 10 bases from J, leaving 10 bases between. The DNA for the CDR3 is TGTGCCAGTAGAAGAGGATACGAGCAGTTCTTC. This gives the protein CASRRGYEQFF.

This clone showed up just once. The V call is TRBV4-2, the J call TRBJ1-2; TRBD1 aligns across 8 bases. There are 15 residues in the CDR3. The germline gives CDR1 LGHNA, CDR2 YNFKEQ. Trimming at V came to 1 base and at J to 4 bases, leaving 5 bases not matched to a gene. The CDR3 here is CASSQAPGQVYGYTF. DNA for the CDR3: TGTGCCAGCAGCCAAGCTCCGGGACAGGTCTATGGCTACACCTTC.

A remark on this clone: The same CDR3 also results from other DNA sequences found in this sample. V usage is TRBV2 and J usage is TRBJ2-7; weak D call: TRBD2 (6 bases). In germline, CDR1 is SNHLY, CDR2 FYNNEI. Deletions cut 6 bases from V and 2 bases from J, with 8 bases between. The CDR3 consists of 12 residues. CDR3 protein: CASRRETYEQYF. CDR3 nucleotide sequence: TGTGCCAGCAGGCGGGAAACCTACGAGCAGTACTTC.